The present TCR beta chain was sequenced within a study of neurological immune-mediated disorders. Study context: Of the 34 patients with multiple sclerosis, roughly 30 had relapsing-remitting MS, whereas the remaining 3 had secondary progressive MS. Study-level results: Phylogenetic grouping placed 18 of 34 multiple sclerosis patients' repertoires in one related-CDR3 cluster, a possible signature. Levels of TCR clonal expansion peaked in HTLV-1-associated myelopathy and reached their lowest in multiple sclerosis, under those of healthy controls.

In each sequencing run, over 180 million TCR-beta sequences were generated from 15-18 subjects. TCRdb re-called the 5' RACE reads with MiXCR, one entry per CDR3 protein. The table lists 65,000 to 85,000 distinct CDR3 sequences, more than 5% of them singletons. Time point reported: longitudinal time-point 2. The table lists this clonotype with many counts. Its antigen is not known. The CDR3 runs to 13 residues. Between the trimmed V and J ends, which lost 3 bases and 3 bases, there was a span of 6 bases. Germline CDR1 is LGHDT and CDR2 is YNNKEL (reference sequence). The rearrangement uses TRBV3-1 and TRBJ1-5, with D unresolved. Material: PBMCs. The receptor's source is a woman aged 60-70 years with multiple sclerosis. Here the CDR3 reads CASSHVNNQPQHF. CDR3 DNA sequence: TGTGCCAGCAGCCACGTCAACAATCAGCCCCAGCATTTT.